What follows are 13 T cell receptor beta chains derived from one specimen sequenced in a study of cytomegalovirus exposure and HLA in healthy donors. The PCR employed 60 Vbeta primers together with 13 Jbeta primers. Assay: immunoSEQ multiplex PCR; the TCRdb copy retains only in-frame clones and omits some. The table includes around 120,000 clones, around three quarters detected once. Sequencing input: PBMCs. All receptors come from a young man in good health and CMV-seronegative.

A note on this clone: The same CDR3 can be traced to other DNA sequences in this sample. CDR3 bases: TGCGCCAGCAGCCAAGTGGAGAGCTATGGCTACACCTTC. Its protein is CASSQVESYGYTF. The rearrangement joins TRBV4-1 to TRBJ1-2; no definite D call. This CDR3 has 13 residues. In germline, CDR1 is MGHRA, CDR2 YSYEKL. The V end was cut by 1 base, the J end by 4 bases, with 7 bases between.

The chain employs TRBV29-1 and TRBJ2-3, with 7 bases fitting TRBD2. Germline CDR1 is SQVTM and CDR2 is ANQGSEA. V lost 0 bases and J lost 0; bases outside the gene matches: 6. CDR3 length equals 16 residues. The CDR3: CSVEDWLADSTDTQYF. CDR3 bases: TGCAGCGTTGAAGACTGGCTAGCGGATAGCACAGATACGCAGTATTTT.

This rearrangement joins TRBV9 to TRBJ2-5; TRBD2 agrees at 7 bases. The CDR3 runs 17 residues. V lost 0 bases, J lost 5 bases, and 13 bases stayed unmatched. In germline, CDR1 is SGDLS, CDR2 YYNGEE. The CDR3 region is CASSVGEGLQTRETQYF. As DNA, the CDR3 is TGTGCCAGCAGCGTAGGGGAGGGGCTCCAAACTCGGGAGACCCAGTACTTC.

The J gene is TRBJ2-1, the V gene TRBV4-3; 8 positions match TRBD2. Trimming cost V 1 base and J 0 bases; bases outside gene matches: 5. CDR1 and CDR2 (germline): LGHNA, YSLEER. The CDR3 loop spans 17 amino acids. The CDR3 DNA reads as TGCGCCAGCAGCCAAGTATGGAGCGGGAGCTCCTACAATGAGCAGTTCTTC. The encoded protein is CASSQVWSGSSYNEQFF.

This chain uses TRBV19 with TRBJ2-1; D is uncertain. CDR3 size: 15 residues. Trimming cost V 4 bases and J 12 bases, with 22 bases left between them. In germline, CDR1 is LNHDA, CDR2 SQIVND (reference sequence). The CDR3 bases are TGTGCCAGTAGTACGCCCAGGAATGCCGTCCGTACGCAGTTCTTC. Translated: CASSTPRNAVRTQFF.

The CDR3 is CASSFGLALDGSYNEQFF. The CDR3 DNA is TGTGCCAGCAGCTTCGGACTAGCCCTAGATGGAAGCTACAATGAGCAGTTCTTC. J is TRBJ2-1 and V is TRBV7-8; TRBD2 aligns across 8 bases. Germline V gene data show CDR1 as SGHVS and CDR2 as FQNEAQ. There are 18 residues in the CDR3. V was clipped by 3 bases and J by 3 bases; unmatched bases: 13.

The genes are TRBV27 and TRBJ2-3; 9 bases agree with TRBD2. Germline V gene lookup returns CDR1 MNHEY and CDR2 SMNVEV (reference sequence). Trimming took 3 bases from V and 4 from J; bases not matched to a gene: 5. The CDR3 extends over 15 amino acids. Here the CDR3 reads CASSFALAGPDTQYF. The CDR3 bases are TGTGCCAGCAGTTTTGCTCTAGCGGGACCAGATACGCAGTATTTT.

V is TRBV5-1 and J is TRBJ1-3; 7 bases are shared with TRBD1. This CDR3 comprises 16 residues. CDR1 SGHRS and CDR2 YFSETQ come from the germline V gene. J gave up 2 bases and V 0 bases, and 5 bases lay outside the gene matches. The CDR3 nucleotides read TGCGCCAGCAGCTTGGGACAGGGTGTCGCTGGAAACACCATATATTTT. This encodes CASSLGQGVAGNTIYF.

The chain has TRBV4-1 and TRBJ2-1; 10 positions match TRBD2. V was clipped by 4 bases and J by 4 bases; unmatched bases: 13. The CDR3 loop spans 18 amino acids. Germline CDR1 and CDR2: MGHRA and YSYEKL. The CDR3 here is CASSRHTLAGGSYNEQFF. The DNA for the CDR3 is TGCGCCAGCAGCCGACACACTTTAGCGGGGGGAAGTTACAATGAGCAGTTCTTC.

The V call is TRBV11-3, the J call TRBJ1-1; 9 bases match TRBD1. V shed 6 bases, J shed 7 bases, and the junction held 15 bases outside the gene matches. In germline, CDR1 is SGHNT, CDR2 YENEEA. The CDR3 covers 16 residues. Here the CDR3 reads CASRRSGRTGGGEAFF. DNA for the CDR3: TGTGCCAGCAGGCGGAGTGGGCGAACAGGGGGCGGTGAAGCTTTCTTT.

This chain uses TRBV14 with TRBJ2-7, with D tentatively TRBD1 (6 bases). This CDR3 spans 20 amino acids. CDR1 and CDR2 from the germline V gene are SGHDN and FVKESK. Trimming left V 0 bases short and J 2 bases short, with 26 bases between. The CDR3 DNA reads TGTGCCAGCAGCCAAGATCCTTATACGAGACTGGTGAGGGGGACCTACGAGCAGTACTTC. Its translation: CASSQDPYTRLVRGTYEQYF.

The J gene is TRBJ1-1, the V gene TRBV4-2; 8 bases match TRBD1. V shed 5 bases and J 5 bases; nucleotides not matched to a gene: 13. CDR1 and CDR2 (germline): LGHNA, YNFKEQ. The CDR3 consists of 16 residues. CDR3 residues: CASSSRQGLMGTEAFF. The DNA of the CDR3 is TGTGCCAGCAGCTCCCGACAGGGGCTAATGGGGACTGAAGCTTTCTTT.

The V gene is TRBV9, the J gene TRBJ1-1, with 12 bases fitting TRBD1. V was clipped by 4 bases and J by 10 bases; unmatched bases: 8. Germline values: CDR1 SGDLS, CDR2 YYNGEE. This CDR3 spans 14 amino acids. The CDR3 reads CASSPGQGARTAFF. In nucleotides, the CDR3 is TGTGCCAGCAGCCCGGGACAGGGGGCACGCACAGCTTTCTTT.